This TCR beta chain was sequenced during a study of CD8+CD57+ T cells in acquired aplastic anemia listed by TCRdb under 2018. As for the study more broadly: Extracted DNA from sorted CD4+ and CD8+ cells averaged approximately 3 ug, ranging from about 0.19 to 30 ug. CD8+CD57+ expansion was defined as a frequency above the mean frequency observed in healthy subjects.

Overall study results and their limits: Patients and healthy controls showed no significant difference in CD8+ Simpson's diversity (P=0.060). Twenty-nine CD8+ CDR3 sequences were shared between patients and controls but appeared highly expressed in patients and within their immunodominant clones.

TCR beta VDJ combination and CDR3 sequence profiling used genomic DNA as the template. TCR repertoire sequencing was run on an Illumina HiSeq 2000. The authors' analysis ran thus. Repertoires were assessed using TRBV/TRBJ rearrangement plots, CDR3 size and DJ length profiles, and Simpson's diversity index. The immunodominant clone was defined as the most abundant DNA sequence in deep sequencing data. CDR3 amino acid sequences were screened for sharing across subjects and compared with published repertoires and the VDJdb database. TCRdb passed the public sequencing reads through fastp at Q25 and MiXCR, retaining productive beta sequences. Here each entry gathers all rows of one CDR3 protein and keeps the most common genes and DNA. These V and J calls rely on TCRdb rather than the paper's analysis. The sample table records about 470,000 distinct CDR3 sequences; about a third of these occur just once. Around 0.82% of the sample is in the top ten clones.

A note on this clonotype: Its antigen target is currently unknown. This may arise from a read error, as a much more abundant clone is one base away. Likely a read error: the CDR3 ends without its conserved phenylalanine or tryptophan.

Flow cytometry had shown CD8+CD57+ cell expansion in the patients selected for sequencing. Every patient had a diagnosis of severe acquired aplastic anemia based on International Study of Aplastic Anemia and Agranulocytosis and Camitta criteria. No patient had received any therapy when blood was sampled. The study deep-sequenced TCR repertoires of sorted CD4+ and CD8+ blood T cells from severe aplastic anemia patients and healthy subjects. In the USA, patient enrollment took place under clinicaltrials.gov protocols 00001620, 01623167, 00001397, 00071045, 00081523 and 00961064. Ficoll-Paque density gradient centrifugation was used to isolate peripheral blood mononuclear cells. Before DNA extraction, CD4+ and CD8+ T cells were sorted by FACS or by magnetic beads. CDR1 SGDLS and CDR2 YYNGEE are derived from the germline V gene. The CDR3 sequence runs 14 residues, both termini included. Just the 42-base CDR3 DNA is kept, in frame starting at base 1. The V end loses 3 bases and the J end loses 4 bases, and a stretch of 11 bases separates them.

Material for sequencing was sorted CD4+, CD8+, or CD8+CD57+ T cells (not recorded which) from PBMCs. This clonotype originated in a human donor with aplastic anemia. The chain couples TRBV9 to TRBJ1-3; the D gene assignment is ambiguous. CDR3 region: CASSDDSAGNTIYL. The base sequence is TGTGCCAGCAGCGATGATTCAGCCGGAAACACCATATATCTT.